A selection of T cell receptor beta chains follows, all from one sample in a study of blood T cell repertoires in COVID-19. TCRdb keeps only in-frame clones here, not all; method: immunoSEQ multiplex PCR. Of roughly 13,000 clones listed, over 80% are singletons. Sequencing input: peripheral blood. These receptors all come from a human donor in a cohort sampled during active COVID-19. The CDR3 runs from the conserved cysteine through the conserved F or W. D genes are given only for firm matches. Clone size is shown for a subset of rows, as once, few, many or a class of expanded clone.

clone size | D gene | J gene | V gene | CDR3 DNA | CDR3 protein
once | NA | TRBJ2-3 | TRBV2 | TGTGCCAGCAGTGAAGGGGAGATCTGGACAGATACGCAGTATTTT | CASSEGEIWTDTQYF
NA | TRBD1 | TRBJ1-2 | TRBV27 | TGTGCCAGCAGTGCCGGGACAGGGGGCTTCTGGTATGGCTACACCTTC | CASSAGTGGFWYGYTF
NA | NA | TRBJ1-1 | TRBV25-1 | TGTGCCAGCAGTGCCCCTATAGAGAACACTGAAGCTTTCTTT | CASSAPIENTEAFF
NA | NA | TRBJ1-1 | TRBV6-4 | TGTGCCACACAGAACACTGAAGCTTTCTTT | CATQNTEAFF
once | TRBD2 | TRBJ2-2 | TRBV4-2 | TGTGCCAGCAGCCAAGAGCCAGCGGGAGTTGCCGGGGAGCTGTTTTTT | CASSQEPAGVAGELFF
NA | NA | TRBJ1-2 | TRBV6-6 | TGTGCCAGCAGCCCTGGACAGCTCTATGGCTACACCTTC | CASSPGQLYGYTF
NA | TRBD1 | TRBJ1-4 | TRBV7-6 | TGTGCCAGCAGCTTATGGACAGGGGATGAAAAACTGTTTTTT | CASSLWTGDEKLFF
NA | NA | TRBJ2-7 | TRBV6-5 | TGTGCCAGCAGCTCCGAGGAGGGGCGTCACTACGAGCAGTACTTC | CASSSEEGRHYEQYF
NA | NA | TRBJ1-4 | TRBV5-8 | TGTGCCAGCAGCCCAGGACGAGGGGGGGACCGAAGGGAAAAACTGTTTTTT | CASSPGRGGDRREKLFF
NA | NA | TRBJ1-1 | TRBV6-2/TRBV6-3 | TGTGCCAGCAGTTACTCCCCTCTAATGGACACTGAAGCTTTCTTT | CASSYSPLMDTEAFF
NA | NA | TRBJ2-7 | TRBV5-1 | TGCGCCAGCAGCTTTTCCGACGGGGAGCAGTACTTC | CASSFSDGEQYF